Sequencing of this T cell receptor beta chain was carried out in a study of blood T cells in healthy people across ages. V was clipped by 2 bases and J by 4 bases, with 11 bases between them. CDR3 length: 15 residues. Germline V gene lookup returns CDR1 MNHEY and CDR2 SVGAGI. The study's findings and limits: In older individuals, TCR beta diversity per million T cells was lower, falling roughly linearly with age.

Concerning this clonotype: Its antigen remains unknown.

Russia was home to the donors, healthy Caucasian individuals aged about 6 to 90. Each sample gave at least 6.5 million isolated PBMCs. The use of a sample-barcoded 5' primer and a J-beta primer mix characterized a second PCR of about 7 to 12 cycles. Each cDNA molecule was tagged by a template-switch adaptor with 12 random nucleotides. TCRdb recomputed calls from the 5' RACE reads with MiXCR, one row per CDR3 protein. The sample yields roughly 700,000 distinct CDR3 sequences, around 48% seen once. V gene TRBV6-5 combines with J gene TRBJ1-4; TRBD1 might be the D (6 bases). The specimen was blood. The sequence was collected from an older woman in good health. CDR3 DNA: TGTGCCAGCAGTTACCAGGGGAAATTTAATGAAAAACTGTTTTTT. It codes for CASSYQGKFNEKLFF.